Detailed here is one T cell receptor (beta chain). TCRdb keeps only in-frame clones here, not all; method: immunoSEQ multiplex PCR. The repertoire consists of 120,000 or so clones, with about 88% occurring once and the leading ten covering 1.2%. Looked up from germline, CDR1 is ENHRY and CDR2 is SYGVKD. The CDR3 consists of 12 residues. Trimming took 6 bases from V and 1 from J, leaving 6 bases between them. This record comes from a study of blood T cell repertoires in COVID-19. The clonotype originates from a woman older than 75 with acute or convalescent COVID-19. The rearrangement joins TRBV10-3 to TRBJ1-2; no firm D call. Material for sequencing was peripheral blood. CDR3 bases: TGTGCCATCAGCGGCGGTAACTATGGCTACACCTTC. This sequence encodes CAISGGNYGYTF.